This is a list of T cell receptor beta chains from one sample in a study of control samples from healthy donors and cancer patients. Measured with immunoSEQ multiplex PCR; TCRdb has only the in-frame clones, and not every one. The repertoire holds tens of thousands of clones, with approximately 93% as singletons. Sequencing used blood. These receptors were taken from a woman aged 30 to 39 in good health. Both conserved end residues are part of each CDR3. A D gene is named only where the DNA matches it firmly. Some rows have no size entry. The others give once, few or many, or a class for an expanded clone.

clone_size j_call d_call v_call cdr3_aa cdr3_nt
NA TRBJ2-6 TRBD1 TRBV27 CASSPGTGATGANVLTF TGTGCCAGCAGTCCCGGGACAGGGGCGACGGGGGCCAACGTCCTGACTTTC
NA TRBJ1-4 TRBD1 TRBV6-5 CASKWGADREKLFF TGTGCCAGCAAATGGGGGGCGGACAGGGAAAAACTGTTTTTT
NA TRBJ1-1 NA TRBV28 CASSLGIAAFF TGTGCCAGCAGTTTAGGCATAGCGGCTTTCTTT
NA TRBJ1-4 NA TRBV10-3 CAISESWSTNEKLFF TGTGCCATCAGTGAGTCGTGGTCCACTAATGAAAAACTGTTTTTT
NA TRBJ2-7 NA TRBV2 CASSEVAGRDYEQYF TGTGCCAGCAGCGAGGTGGCCGGCAGGGACTACGAGCAGTACTTC
once TRBJ1-5 NA TRBV28 CASSDPGLPNLQHF TGTGCCAGCAGTGATCCGGGACTGCCCAATCTTCAGCATTTT
NA TRBJ2-3 TRBD1 TRBV19 CASSGLLTGVRTDTQYF TGTGCCAGTAGCGGCCTCTTAACAGGGGTTCGGACAGATACGCAGTATTTT
NA TRBJ1-4 TRBD1 TRBV27 CASSLTRTGGNEKLFF TGTGCCAGCAGTTTAACCCGGACAGGCGGTAATGAAAAACTGTTTTTT
NA TRBJ1-6 NA TRBV2 CASRGGGASNSPLHF TGTGCCTCCAGAGGGGGGGGCGCAAGTAATTCACCCCTCCACTTT
NA TRBJ1-5 NA TRBV4-1 CASSQDAGYSNQPQHF TGCGCCAGCAGCCAAGACGCAGGGTATAGCAATCAGCCCCAGCATTTT
NA TRBJ1-6 NA TRBV28 CASSQEGSPLHF TGTGCCAGCAGTCAGGAGGGATCACCCCTCCACTTT
once TRBJ1-3 TRBD1 TRBV7-3 CASSFRDSGNTIYF TGTGCCAGCAGCTTTCGGGACAGTGGAAACACCATATATTTT